This T cell receptor (beta chain) was documented in a study of lung T cells in sarcoidosis with Löfgren's syndrome. Study in general: Repertoire analyses centered on Löfgren's syndrome patients. Points from the study as a whole: Multiple Löfgren's syndrome patients reportedly shared TRAV12-1 and TRBV2 CDR3 motifs. TRAV12-1 and TRBV2 were reportedly most expanded in Löfgren's patients.

This clonotype was counted ten times or more. The antigen is undetermined. One entry per CDR3 protein results from TCRdb running MiXCR on the reads. The sample holds some 20,000 distinct CDR3 sequences, less than 25% seen once. Germline-derived CDR1 and CDR2 are MNHNS and SASEGT. Trimming removed 7 bases at V and 5 bases at J, with 11 bases between. The CDR3 totals 12 residues. Sequencing was carried out using CD4+ T cells from PBMCs. This chain joins TRBV6-1 and TRBJ2-5, with D perhaps TRBD1 (5 bases). The sequence was obtained from a human donor with sarcoidosis (Löfgren's syndrome or another form), or a control subject (not recorded which). The CDR3 sequence: CASKAGPETQYF. CDR3 DNA: TGTGCCAGCAAGGCAGGGCCGGAGACCCAGTACTTC.